This T cell receptor beta chain was sequenced for a study of blood T cell repertoires in COVID-19. Study information: PBMCs, B-cell-depleted T cells, or T cells were the source of the cDNA or gDNA that made up the material.

Clones were sequenced by immunoSEQ multiplex PCR, and TCRdb holds only the in-frame ones, with some missing. The sample comprises around 320,000 clones, under 90% of which are singletons, and more than 9.5% rests with the top ten. Seattle cases were enrolled at active infection and followed longitudinally. The germline CDR1 and CDR2 sequences are LGHDT and YNNKEL (reference sequence). V shed 5 bases and J shed 1 base, with 14 bases lying between them. CDR3 length: 15 amino acids. The V call is TRBV3-1 (or the pseudogene TRBV3-2), the J call TRBJ1-1, with a tentative D call TRBD1 (5 bases). This TCR was sampled from a woman between 25 and 40 years old with COVID-19, enrolled during active disease. Sequenced input: peripheral blood. CDR3 protein: CASSFYLQGNTEAFF. CDR3 bases: TGTGCCAGCAGCTTCTACCTTCAGGGGAACACTGAAGCTTTCTTT.